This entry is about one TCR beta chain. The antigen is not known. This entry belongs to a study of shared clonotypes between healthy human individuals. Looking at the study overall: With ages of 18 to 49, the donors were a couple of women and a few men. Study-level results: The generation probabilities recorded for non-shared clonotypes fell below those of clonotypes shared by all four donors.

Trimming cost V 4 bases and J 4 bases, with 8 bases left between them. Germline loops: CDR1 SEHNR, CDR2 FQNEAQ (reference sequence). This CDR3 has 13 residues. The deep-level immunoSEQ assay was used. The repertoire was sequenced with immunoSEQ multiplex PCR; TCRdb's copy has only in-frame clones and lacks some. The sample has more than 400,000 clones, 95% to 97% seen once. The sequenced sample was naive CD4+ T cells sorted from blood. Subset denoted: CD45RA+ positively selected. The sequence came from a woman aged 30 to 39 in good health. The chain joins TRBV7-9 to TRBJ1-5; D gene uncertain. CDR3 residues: CASSSDGNQPQHF. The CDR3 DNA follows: TGTGCCAGCAGCTCCGACGGAAATCAGCCCCAGCATTTT. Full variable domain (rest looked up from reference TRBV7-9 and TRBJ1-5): DTGVSQNPRHKITKRGQNVTFRCDPISEHNRLYWYRQTLGQGPEFLTYFQNEAQLEKSRLLSDRFSAERPKGSFSTLEIQRTEQGDSAMYLCASSSDGNQPQHFGDGTRLSIL.